A single sample gave rise to the 2 T cell receptor beta chains below, sequenced in a study of blood T cells in healthy people across ages. Sample-barcoded 5' priming and a J-beta primer mix drove a second PCR of about 7 to 11 cycles. One entry per CDR3 protein results from TCRdb running MiXCR on the 5' RACE reads. The profile covers about 830,000 distinct CDR3 sequences, with 62% appearing a single time and 28% taken by the ten largest. Sequences were obtained from blood. These receptor sequences come from a man aged 30 to 45 in good health.

This clonotype was seen at least ten times. This chain's CDR3 is CASRPFAGANVLTF. CDR3 sequence (DNA): TGTGCCAGCAGGCCCTTTGCTGGGGCCAACGTCCTGACTTTC. V gene TRBV11-2 combines with J gene TRBJ2-6; D unresolved. V was cut by 6 bases and J by 2 bases, with 8 bases left in between. The CDR3 has 14 residues. Germline V gene sequence: CDR1 SGHAT, CDR2 FQNNGV. Complete variable domain (other parts from reference TRBV11-2 and TRBJ2-6): EAGVAQSPRYKIIEKRQSVAFWCNPISGHATLYWYQQILGQGPKLLIQFQNNGVVDDSQLPKDRFSAERLKGVDSTLKIQPAKLEDSAVYLCASRPFAGANVLTFGAGSRLTVL.

This clonotype was seen more than once but under ten times. The gene calls are TRBV29-1 and TRBJ2-7, with D perhaps matching TRBD2 (6 bases). The ends were cut back, 5 bases at V and 6 bases at J, with 11 bases in the middle. Germline CDR1 is SQVTM and CDR2 is ANQGSEA. The CDR3 covers 11 residues. The CDR3 here is CSVRVEGEQYF. The CDR3 nucleotides read TGCAGCGTTCGGGTGGAGGGCGAGCAGTACTTC.